This TCR beta chain emerged from a study of metastatic and nonmetastatic thyroid tumors (dated by TCRdb to the early 2020s). Regarding the research as a whole: Repertoires were compared across peripheral blood and tumor or nodule tissue samples from malignant and benign thyroid patients.

Library preparation used PCR. The data were produced on an Illumina HiSeq 4000. High-throughput sequencing was used to profile the TCR beta-chain CDR3 region of each patient. The paper's data handling went like this. Drawing on CDR3 differences between clinicopathological groups, the researchers built a classifier meant to tell apart patients with distant-metastatic papillary thyroid cancer. The Shannon index was used to measure repertoire diversity, and the Morisita-Horn index was used to measure how similar tumor and blood repertoires were. The public sequencing data were trimmed at Q25 with fastp and processed into clonotypes with MiXCR by TCRdb, which kept only in-frame beta chains. The V and J calls reflect TCRdb's pipeline rather than the authors' work. The sample table holds more than 35,000 clones, of which roughly 13% were seen once. The ten top clones hold around a tenth of the sample. The paper's findings and limits, for the study overall: In both blood and tumor samples, malignant tumors were reported to have significantly higher TCR beta diversity than benign nodules.

No patient had received any treatment before thyroid surgery. Using T-cell receptor beta sequencing, the researchers looked back retrospectively at clinical samples from patients, gathered between the early 2010s and the late 2010s. This clone was seen ten or more times. Its binding antigen is unknown. No base qualities exist here, and no much larger clone lies one base off it. Trimming leaves V shorter by 6 bases and J shorter by 3 bases, with the junction holding 8 bases beyond the gene matches. Taken from the germline V gene (reference sequence), the CDR1 and CDR2 loops are LNHDA and SQIVND. The CDR3 contains 15 residues, cysteine and phenylalanine counted. The sequence is cut down to CDR3 DNA, 45 bases in frame from base 1.

The sequenced material came from blood. The source is a female donor with papillary thyroid cancer or a benign thyroid nodule (not recorded which). Some clones in this sample may be carry-over from other donors' samples. Here the chain combines TRBV19 and TRBJ2-3; TRBD1 agrees with 8 junctional bases. The DNA sequence reads TGTGCCAGTAGGGGGACAGGAGTTCCTACAGATACGCAGTATTTT. The translation is CASRGTGVPTDTQYF. The full variable domain, completed from the reference TRBV19 and TRBJ2-3 proteins outside the CDR3, reads DGGITQSPKYLFRKEGQNVTLSCEQNLNHDAMYWYRQDPGQGLRLIYYSQIVNDFQKGDIAEGYSVSREKKESFPLTVTSAQKNPTAFYLCASRGTGVPTDTQYFGPGTRLTVL.